Below, 3 T cell receptor beta chains from the same sample are listed, as sequenced in a study of early T cells in non-severe SARS-CoV-2 infection. One entry per CDR3 protein, called by TCRdb with MiXCR from the 5' RACE reads. This repertoire shows around 66,000 distinct CDR3 sequences, around 14% found once; its top ten account for over 6.5%. The sample taken for sequencing was whole blood. The receptors originated from an adult who was a healthcare worker with PCR-confirmed SARS-CoV-2 infection or an uninfected control (not recorded which).

This clonotype occurred many times. The V gene is TRBV5-1, the J gene TRBJ2-1; weak D call: TRBD2 (7 bases). From germline, CDR1 is SGHRS and CDR2 YFSETQ. This CDR3 contains 16 residues. The V end was cut by 4 bases, the J end by 6 bases, with 20 bases between. CDR3 in DNA: TGCGCCAGCAGCCGAGGGGGAGGGCTAGCTGGCAATGAGCAGTTCTTC. Translated, it gives CASSRGGGLAGNEQFF.

The chain employs TRBV18 and TRBJ2-1; TRBD1 aligns across 7 bases. The CDR3 sequence is 18 residues long. J was trimmed by 3 bases and V by 3 bases; bases with no gene match: 14. Germline CDR1 and CDR2: KGHSH and LQKENI. The DNA of the CDR3 is TGTGCCAGCTCACCGGCTAGCTCACAGGGGCGAAACTACAATGAGCAGTTCTTC. Residues: CASSPASSQGRNYNEQFF.

This clonotype was seen a few times. This chain uses TRBV28 with TRBJ2-3; no clear D gene. The CDR3 runs to 12 residues. Trimming cost V 2 bases and J 6 bases, with 6 bases left between them. Germline lookup yields CDR1 MDHEN and CDR2 SYDVKM. CDR3 nucleotides: TGTGCCAGCAGTTTAATTTTGGATACGCAGTATTTT. The encoded protein is CASSLILDTQYF.